The rows below give T cell receptor beta chains drawn from one sample of a study of cytomegalovirus exposure and HLA in healthy donors. Generated by immunoSEQ multiplex PCR, the TCRdb table keeps only in-frame clones and is missing some. The sample lists a few hundred thousand clones; approximately 82% were seen once. Material: PBMCs. Source of these receptors: a woman aged 40 to 50 in good health and CMV-seronegative. Each CDR3 is given with its conserved first and last residue. Size is omitted from some rows. Given values are once, few, many or a class for expanded clones.

clone size	V gene	CDR3 protein
NA	TRBV2	CASTLEGALGGYTF
NA	TRBV7-2	CASSLGHQMNTIYF
NA	TRBV30	CAWGQHSPLHF
NA	TRBV5-1	CASSVYLPQGLSSYEQYF
NA	TRBV9	CASSVGGLVGGAEAFF
NA	TRBV29-1	CSVDRRGDYNEQFF
NA	TRBV10-2	CASSGQGTGELFF
NA	TRBV29-1	CSVARAGNMNTEAFF
NA	TRBV2	CASSPSTGLYNSPLHF
NA	TRBV5-6	CASSLAARGEGGYTF
NA	TRBV7-8	CASSLANIRRREPSGANVLTF
once	TRBV5-4	CASSLSPGPDTQYF
NA	TRBV6-6	CASRLAGTSYNEQFF
NA	TRBV7-9	CASSRGRGSYNEQFF
NA	TRBV7-8	CASSIRGGSGGGETQYF
NA	TRBV5-4	CASSYGTGNQPQHF
NA	TRBV29-1	CSVEDRYAQYF
NA	TRBV19	CASSILSGGEQYF
NA	TRBV6-1	CASIPGIEAFF
NA	TRBV18	CASSPDRSVRRTEAFF
once	TRBV2	CASSDKTGNQPQHF
NA	TRBV29-1	CSGLVLAGRHEQFF
NA	TRBV5-1	CASSPGRGPYEQYF
NA	TRBV18	CASSPSMNTEAFF
NA	TRBV15	CATSRDPDRTYNEQFF
NA	TRBV2	CASSGGLAEETQYF
NA	TRBV6-1	CASSEGQGANQPQHF
few	TRBV28	CASSETQREYF
NA	TRBV5-1	CASSITGVTGELFF
NA	TRBV10-3	CAISTTRVNYGYTF
NA	TRBV2	CASSFSPNRGTEAFF
NA	TRBV30	CAWKPRGQNQPQHF
NA	TRBV2	CASSGDRFNQPQHF
NA	TRBV7-8	CASSLGSGRSQETQYF
once	TRBV6-6	CASRRTGTGNTGELFF
NA	TRBV27	CASSRGWGQSSYNEQFF
NA	TRBV18	CASSTGGMNTEAFF
NA	TRBV25-1	CASSVPGSYEQYF
NA	TRBV18	CASSTGGQTQYF
NA	TRBV30	CAWSGWRGGPGEQYF
NA	TRBV9	CASSVDVGGSGNTIYF
NA	TRBV2	CASSERVRATEAFF
NA	TRBV28	CASSLLGGTTEAFF
few	TRBV10-3	CAISEQDRGYEQYF
NA	TRBV7-9	CASRPGLAGSSSYEQYF
NA	TRBV9	CASSVAQGAGYTF
NA	TRBV5-1	CASSLGGAGNEKLFF
few	TRBV7-8	CASSLRGADTIYF
NA	TRBV5-4	CALGLAGPDTQYF
NA	TRBV4-2	CASTPPGLAQNEQFF